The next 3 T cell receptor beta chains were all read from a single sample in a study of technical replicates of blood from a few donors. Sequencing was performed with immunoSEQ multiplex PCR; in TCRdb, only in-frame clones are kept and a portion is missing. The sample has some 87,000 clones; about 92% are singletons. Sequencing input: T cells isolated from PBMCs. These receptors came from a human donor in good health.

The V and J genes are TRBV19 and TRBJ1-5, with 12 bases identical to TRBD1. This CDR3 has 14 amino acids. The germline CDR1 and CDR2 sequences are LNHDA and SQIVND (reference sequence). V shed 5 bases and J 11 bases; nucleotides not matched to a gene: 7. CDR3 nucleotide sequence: TGTGCCAGTAGTGTGGGACAGGGGGCTTTGGCCCAGCATTTT. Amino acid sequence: CASSVGQGALAQHF. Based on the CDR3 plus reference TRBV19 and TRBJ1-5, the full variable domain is DGGITQSPKYLFRKEGQNVTLSCEQNLNHDAMYWYRQDPGQGLRLIYYSQIVNDFQKGDIAEGYSVSREKKESFPLTVTSAQKNPTAFYLCASSVGQGALAQHFGDGTRLSIL.

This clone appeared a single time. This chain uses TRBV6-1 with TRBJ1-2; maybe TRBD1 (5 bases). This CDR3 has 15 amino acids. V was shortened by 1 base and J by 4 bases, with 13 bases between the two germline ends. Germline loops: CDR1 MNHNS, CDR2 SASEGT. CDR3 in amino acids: CASSEGAGSVYGYTF. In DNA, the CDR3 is TGTGCCAGCAGTGAAGGGGCAGGGTCTGTCTATGGCTACACCTTC.

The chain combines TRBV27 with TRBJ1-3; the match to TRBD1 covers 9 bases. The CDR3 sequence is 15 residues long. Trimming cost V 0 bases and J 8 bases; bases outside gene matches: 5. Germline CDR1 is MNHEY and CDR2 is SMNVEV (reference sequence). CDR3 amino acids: CASSLSNRGLDTIYF. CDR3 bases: TGTGCCAGCAGTTTATCGAACAGGGGGCTGGACACCATATATTTT.